The rows below give T cell receptor beta chains drawn from one sample of a study of blood T cell repertoires in COVID-19. Sequencing was performed with immunoSEQ multiplex PCR; in TCRdb, only in-frame clones are kept and a portion is missing. The sample holds some 290,000 clones, approximately 86% seen once. What was sequenced was peripheral blood. Receptors were obtained from a man between 18 and 29 years old with active or convalescent COVID-19. CDR3s include the opening cysteine and the closing phenylalanine or tryptophan. A D gene is named only where the DNA matches it firmly.

j_call v_call d_call cdr3_nt cdr3_aa
TRBJ1-4 TRBV2 TRBD1 TGTGCCAGCAGTGTAGAAACAGGGGGCGAAAAACTGTTTTTT CASSVETGGEKLFF
TRBJ2-7 TRBV9 NA TGTGCCAGCAGCAGGGGCCAAGGGGACTACGAGCAGTACTTC CASSRGQGDYEQYF
TRBJ2-3 TRBV30 NA TGTGCCCGGGGCGGGGATACGCAGTATTTT CARGGDTQYF
TRBJ2-7 TRBV2 NA TGTGCCAGCATGGGGGGCGAGCAGTACTTC CASMGGEQYF
TRBJ2-1 TRBV12-5 TRBD2 TGTGCTAGTGCCCAGAGACTAGCGGGGAACAATGAGCAGTTCTTC CASAQRLAGNNEQFF
TRBJ2-2 TRBV28 NA TGTGCCAGCGGCCTTTCAGGGGCCGGGGAGCTGTTTTTT CASGLSGAGELFF
TRBJ1-2 TRBV28 NA TGTGCCAGCAGTTTGAACGGGGTACGAGCTAACTATGGCTACACCTTC CASSLNGVRANYGYTF
TRBJ2-4 TRBV6-6 NA TGTGCCAGCAGTCCAATCGCCCTTCAGGGGCCGGACAAAAACATTCAGTACTTC CASSPIALQGPDKNIQYF
TRBJ1-2 TRBV30 NA TGTGCCTGGACTTCAAATGGGGGCAGCTATGGCTACACCTTC CAWTSNGGSYGYTF
TRBJ2-7 TRBV30 NA TGTGCCTGGAGTGTACGGTACGAGCAGTACTTC CAWSVRYEQYF
TRBJ2-7 TRBV28 TRBD2 TGTGCCAGCATTCAGGGTAGCGGGCGCTCCTACGAGCAGTACTTC CASIQGSGRSYEQYF
TRBJ2-7 TRBV6-5 NA TGTGCCAGCAGGGAGACGACGACCCACTACGAGCAGTACTTC CASRETTTHYEQYF
TRBJ2-5 TRBV2 TRBD1 TGTGCCAGCAGTGGGGGACAGGGGAGGCAAGAGACCCAGTACTTC CASSGGQGRQETQYF
TRBJ2-1 TRBV24-1 NA TGTGCCACCATGGTAAGGTCAGGGAATGAGCAGTTCTTC CATMVRSGNEQFF